These 15 T cell receptor beta chains came from one sample sequenced in a study of T cell clonality in common variable immunodeficiency. Some clones are missing from TCRdb's copy, which holds only in-frame ones; the method was immunoSEQ multiplex PCR. The specimen has 45,000 to 55,000 clones, none found just once. Sequenced sample: peripheral blood mononuclear cells. The receptors derive from a person aged 18 to 70 in good health.

At least ten counts were recorded for this clone. The sequenced fragment ends 3 residues before the CDR3 boundary, so the rest is inferred from the germline J gene. The chain joins TRBV11-2 to TRBJ2-5; 9 nucleotides agree with TRBD2. V was clipped by 4 bases and J by 6 bases; unmatched bases: 6. The CDR3 contains 14 residues. From germline, CDR1 is SGHAT and CDR2 FQNNGV. This chain's CDR3 is CASSSWTSVKTQYF. The sequenced part of the CDR3 DNA is TGTGCCAGCAGCTCATGGACTAGCGTGAAGACC.

This clone has ten or more counts. The sequenced fragment ends 3 residues before the CDR3 boundary, so the rest is inferred from the germline J gene. The V and J genes are TRBV5-1 and TRBJ2-7; 9 bases are shared with TRBD1. The germline gives CDR1 SGHRS, CDR2 YFSETQ. The junction had 9 bases not matched to a gene; V was cut back by 5 bases and J by 6 bases. The CDR3 is made up of 14 amino acids. This CDR3 is CASRTGTGSFEQYF. The sequenced part of the CDR3 DNA is TGCGCCAGCAGAACCGGGACAGGGAGTTTCGAG. The full variable domain, with the rest looked up from reference TRBV5-1 and TRBJ2-7, is KAGVTQTPRYLIKTRGQQVTLSCSPISGHRSVSWYQQTPGQGLQFLFEYFSETQRNKGNFPGRFSGRQFSNSRSEMNVSTLELGDSALYLCASRTGTGSFEQYFGPGTRLTVT.

At least ten counts were recorded for this clone. CDR3 DNA, as far as it was read: TGTGCCAGCAGCCGACAGGGAGTAACGAACAATGAG. This translates into CASSRQGVTNNE. The entire CDR3 sequence reads CASSRQGVTNNEQFF. This chain connects TRBV7-9 to TRBJ2-1; 7 nucleotides align to TRBD1. Coverage ceases 3 residues before the CDR3 finishes, and the germline J gene fills in the end. Germline CDR1 SEHNR, CDR2 FQNEAQ (reference sequence). V gave up 5 bases and J gave up 5 bases; unmatched junction bases: 9. The CDR3 spans 15 residues.

This clone was counted many times. The DNA ends 3 residues before the CDR3 does, and the rest of the CDR3 is filled in from the germline J gene. V usage is TRBV5-1 and J usage is TRBJ2-3; D unclear. Trimming removed 0 bases at V and 1 base at J, with 6 bases between. The length of the CDR3 is 14 residues. CDR1 SGHRS and CDR2 YFSETQ come from the germline V gene. CDR3 DNA, as far as it was read: TGCGCCAGCAGCTTGGCCAAGGGCACAGATACG. Its translation is CASSLAKGTDT. The complete CDR3 reads CASSLAKGTDTQYF.

This clone was detected many times. Compared with germline, one end of the junction differs, possibly owing to a read error. The CDR3 DNA, read in part, is TGTGCCAGCAGAGACTTCCCCGGGACTAGCGTCTACAATGAG. This sequence encodes CASRDFPGTSVYNE. The full CDR3 is CASRDFPGTSVYNEQFF. The chain uses TRBV6-4 and TRBJ2-1, with 10 positions matching TRBD2. Read sequence stops 3 residues before the CDR3 end, and the germline J gene provides the missing end. Germline assignment: CDR1 MRHNA and CDR2 SNTAGT. The CDR3 consists of 17 residues.

This clone was recorded many times. The read falls 3 residues short of the CDR3 end, and the missing part is taken from the germline J gene. This chain links TRBV5-1 with TRBJ1-1, with 7 bases aligning to TRBD1. The CDR3 has 15 residues. The J segment lost 3 bases and the V segment lost 3 bases, leaving 8 bases of the junction unmatched. Germline assignment: CDR1 SGHRS and CDR2 YFSETQ. The CDR3 loop reads CASSWTGSSDTEAFF. CDR3 DNA, as far as it was read: TGCGCCAGCAGCTGGACAGGCTCCTCGGACACTGAA. The entire variable domain, with the rest obtained from reference TRBV5-1 and TRBJ1-1, is as follows: KAGVTQTPRYLIKTRGQQVTLSCSPISGHRSVSWYQQTPGQGLQFLFEYFSETQRNKGNFPGRFSGRQFSNSRSEMNVSTLELGDSALYLCASSWTGSSDTEAFFGQGTRLTVV.

This clone was found many times. The read stops 3 residues short of the end of the CDR3; the missing end is completed from the germline J gene. This chain uses TRBV28 with TRBJ1-2; D possibly corresponds to TRBD1 (5 bases). The CDR3 contains 15 residues. V was pared by 3 bases and J by 2 bases, with 13 bases between. Germline V gives CDR1 MDHEN, CDR2 SYDVKM. CDR3 sequence: CASSLSDSTNYGYTF. CDR3 bases read: TGTGCCAGCAGTTTGTCCGACAGTACCAACTATGGC.

Ten or more counts support this clone. The sequence runs out 3 residues before the end of the CDR3; the remainder is reconstructed from the germline J gene. This rearrangement joins TRBV20-1 to TRBJ1-1; 12 bases are a match to TRBD1. Per the germline V gene, CDR1 is DFQATT and CDR2 is SNEGSKA (reference sequence). This CDR3 has 17 residues. The ends lost 0 bases at V and 4 bases at J; junction bases unmatched: 9. The sequenced CDR3 bases are TGCAGTGCTAGAGATGTGGGACAGGGGGCCTTGGGCACTGAA. This sequence encodes CSARDVGQGALGTE. Given in full, the CDR3 is CSARDVGQGALGTEAFF.

The sample holds many counts of this clone. Read coverage stops 3 residues before the CDR3 terminus; the germline J gene supplies the remainder. The V gene is TRBV24-1, the J gene TRBJ2-5, with D perhaps matching TRBD1 (5 bases). Germline lookup yields CDR1 KGHDR and CDR2 SFDVKD. Trimming left V 6 bases short and J 1 base short, with 8 bases between. The CDR3 has 13 amino acids. The DNA read from the CDR3 is TGTGCCACCAGTCCAGGGCTCCAAGAGACC. Translated: CATSPGLQET. The whole CDR3 protein is CATSPGLQETQYF.

There are many counts of this clone. Partial CDR3 DNA: TGTGCCATCAGTGAGAGCGGGAGAGGGACCTACGAG. Translating gives CAISESGRGTYE. The complete CDR3 protein is CAISESGRGTYEQYF. The V gene is TRBV10-3, the J gene TRBJ2-7; TRBD2 matches 8 bases. The DNA ends 3 residues before the CDR3 does, and the rest of the CDR3 is filled in from the germline J gene. V dropped 2 bases and J dropped 2; count of bases not matched to a gene: 5. The germline V gene has CDR1 ENHRY and CDR2 SYGVKD. This CDR3 comprises 15 residues.

This clone was counted ten times or more. The read finishes 3 residues shy of the CDR3 end, and the germline J gene is used to complete it. The chain links TRBV20-1 to TRBJ1-5; 10 nucleotides agree with TRBD1. This CDR3 spans 15 amino acids. V dropped 5 bases and J dropped 1; count of bases not matched to a gene: 5. Germline CDR1 DFQATT, CDR2 SNEGSKA (reference sequence). The CDR3 loop reads CSAGQGVRSNQPQHF. CDR3 DNA (partial): TGCAGTGCTGGACAGGGGGTAAGGAGCAATCAGCCC.

This clone has only a few counts. The read falls 3 residues short of the CDR3 end, and the missing part is taken from the germline J gene. V gene TRBV6-1 combines with J gene TRBJ2-3; D may be TRBD2 (6 bases). The CDR3 runs 15 residues. Germline CDR1 reads MNHNS; CDR2 reads SASEGT. Incomplete CDR3 DNA: TGTGCCAGCAGTGGACCTTCGGGGGATAGGGAGACG. Its protein product is CASSGPSGDRET. The full CDR3 is CASSGPSGDRETQYF.

This clone has more than one count but fewer than ten. Read data end 3 residues before the CDR3 end; the end is taken from the germline J gene. The chain links TRBV20-1 to TRBJ2-7; 7 positions match TRBD2. This CDR3 has 14 residues. Germline V CDR1 and CDR2: DFQATT, SNEGSKA (reference sequence). Trimming took 3 bases from V and 0 from J; bases not matched to a gene: 5. CDR3 bases read: TGCAGTGCTAGTTACCTAGCGGACTCCTACGAG. It codes for CSASYLADSYE. The complete CDR3 reads CSASYLADSYEQYF.

This clone was counted at least ten times. The read gets to within 3 residues of the CDR3 end, and the germline J gene fills in the rest. This sample also contains other DNA sequences that code for the same CDR3. This rearrangement joins TRBV5-1 to TRBJ1-5; tentatively, D is TRBD1 (6 bases). V shed 4 bases and J shed 3 bases, with 14 bases lying between them. This CDR3 spans 15 amino acids. CDR1 is SGHRS, CDR2 YFSETQ, per germline. CDR3 sequence reads: CASSPGAGDNQPQHF. The CDR3 bases that were read are TGCGCCAGCAGCCCCGGGGCAGGGGACAATCAGCCC.

This clone showed up many times. The observed sequence ends 3 residues before the CDR3 terminus, with the missing tail filled in from the germline J gene. This chain links TRBV16 with TRBJ1-4; maybe TRBD1 (5 bases). CDR3 length: 13 residues. Germline V gives CDR1 KGHSY, CDR2 FQNENV. V lost 3 bases to trimming and J lost 8 bases, with 10 bases between them. The part of the CDR3 DNA that was read is TGTGCCAGCAGCCATCCGACAGACGAAAAA. This gives the protein CASSHPTDEK. The whole CDR3 protein is CASSHPTDEKLFF.